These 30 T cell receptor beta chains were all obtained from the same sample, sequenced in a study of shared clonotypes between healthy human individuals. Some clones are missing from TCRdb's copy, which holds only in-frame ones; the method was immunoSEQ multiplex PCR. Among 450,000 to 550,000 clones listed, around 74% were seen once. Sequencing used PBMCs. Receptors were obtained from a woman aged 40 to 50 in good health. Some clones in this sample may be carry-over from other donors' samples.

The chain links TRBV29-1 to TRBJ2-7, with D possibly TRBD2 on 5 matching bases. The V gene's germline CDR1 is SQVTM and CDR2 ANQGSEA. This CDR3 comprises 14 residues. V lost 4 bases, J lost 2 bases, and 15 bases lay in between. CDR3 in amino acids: CSVGVGVGTYEQYF. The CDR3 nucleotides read TGCAGCGTTGGGGTGGGAGTGGGGACCTACGAGCAGTACTTC.

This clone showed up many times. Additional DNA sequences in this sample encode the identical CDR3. The DNA of the CDR3 is TGCGCCAGCAGCTTGGGGGGACAGGCGTCCCAAGAGACCCAGTACTTC. The encoded protein is CASSLGGQASQETQYF. The chain combines TRBV5-1 with TRBJ2-5; TRBD1 matches at 8 bases. The ends lost 0 bases at V and 1 base at J; junction bases unmatched: 5. Germline V gene data show CDR1 as SGHRS and CDR2 as YFSETQ. The CDR3 is 16 residues long.

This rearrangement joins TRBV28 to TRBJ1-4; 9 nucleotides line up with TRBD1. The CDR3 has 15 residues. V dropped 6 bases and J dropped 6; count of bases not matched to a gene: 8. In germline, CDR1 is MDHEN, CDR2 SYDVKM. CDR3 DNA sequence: TGTGCCAGCAGGACACCGGGACAGGGTGATGAAAAACTGTTTTTT. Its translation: CASRTPGQGDEKLFF.

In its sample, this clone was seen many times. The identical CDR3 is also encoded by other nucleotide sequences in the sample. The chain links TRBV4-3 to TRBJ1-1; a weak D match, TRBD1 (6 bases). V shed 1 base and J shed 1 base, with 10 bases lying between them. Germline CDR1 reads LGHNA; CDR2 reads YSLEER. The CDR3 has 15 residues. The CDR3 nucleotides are TGCGCCAGCAGCCAAGGGAGACAGGAGAACACTGAAGCTTTCTTT. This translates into CASSQGRQENTEAFF.

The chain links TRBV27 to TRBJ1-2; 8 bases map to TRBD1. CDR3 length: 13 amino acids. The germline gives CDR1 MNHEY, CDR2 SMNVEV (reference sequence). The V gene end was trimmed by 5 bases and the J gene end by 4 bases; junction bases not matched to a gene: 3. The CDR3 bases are TGTGCCAGCAGTACGGGGACAGGCTATGGCTACACCTTC. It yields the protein CASSTGTGYGYTF.

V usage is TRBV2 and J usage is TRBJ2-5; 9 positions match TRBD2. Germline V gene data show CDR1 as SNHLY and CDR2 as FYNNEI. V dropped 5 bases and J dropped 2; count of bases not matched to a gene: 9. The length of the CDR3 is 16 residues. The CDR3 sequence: CASSPGLASLQETQYF. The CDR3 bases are TGTGCCAGCAGTCCGGGACTAGCCTCACTACAAGAGACCCAGTACTTC.

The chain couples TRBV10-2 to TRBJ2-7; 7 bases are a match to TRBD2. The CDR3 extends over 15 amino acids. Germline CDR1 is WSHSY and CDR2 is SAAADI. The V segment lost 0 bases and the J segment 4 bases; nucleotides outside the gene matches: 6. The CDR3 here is CASSESGGGAYEQYF. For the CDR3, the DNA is TGCGCCAGCAGTGAGTCGGGCGGGGGAGCTTACGAGCAGTACTTC.

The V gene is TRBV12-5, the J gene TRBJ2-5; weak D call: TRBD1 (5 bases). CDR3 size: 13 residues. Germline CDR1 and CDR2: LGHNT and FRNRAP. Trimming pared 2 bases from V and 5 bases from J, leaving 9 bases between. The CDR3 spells CASGLWGTETQYF. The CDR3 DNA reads TGTGCTAGTGGTTTGTGGGGCACGGAGACCCAGTACTTC.

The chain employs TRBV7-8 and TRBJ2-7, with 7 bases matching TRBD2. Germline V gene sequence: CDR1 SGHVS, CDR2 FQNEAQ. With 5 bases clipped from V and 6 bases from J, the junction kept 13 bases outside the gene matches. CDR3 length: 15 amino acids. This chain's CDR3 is CASSDPLSWGGEQYF. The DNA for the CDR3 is TGTGCCAGCAGCGACCCTCTTTCCTGGGGGGGCGAGCAGTACTTC.

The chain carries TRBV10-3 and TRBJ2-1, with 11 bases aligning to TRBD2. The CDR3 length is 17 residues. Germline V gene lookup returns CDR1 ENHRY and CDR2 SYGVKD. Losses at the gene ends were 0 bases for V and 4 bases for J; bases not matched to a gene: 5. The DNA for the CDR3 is TGTGCCATCAGTGAGTCGTGGCTAGCGGGAGGTTACAATGAGCAGTTCTTC. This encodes CAISESWLAGGYNEQFF.

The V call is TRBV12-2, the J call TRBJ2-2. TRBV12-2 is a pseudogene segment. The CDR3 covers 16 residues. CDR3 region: CASRLGGPIDTGELFF. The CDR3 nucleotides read TGTGCAAGTCGCTTAGGGGGACCCATCGACACCGGGGAGCTGTTTTTT.

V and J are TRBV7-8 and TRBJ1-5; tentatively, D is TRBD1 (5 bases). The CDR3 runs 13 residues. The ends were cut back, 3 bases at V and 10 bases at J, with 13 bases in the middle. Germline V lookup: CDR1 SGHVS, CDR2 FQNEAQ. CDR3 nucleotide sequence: TGTGCCAGCAGCTTTGACAGCACTACACCCCAGCATTTT. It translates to CASSFDSTTPQHF. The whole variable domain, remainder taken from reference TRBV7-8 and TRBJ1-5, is GAGVSQSPRYKVAKRGQDVALRCDPISGHVSLFWYQQALGQGPEFLTYFQNEAQLDKSGLPSDRFFAERPEGSVSTLKIQRTQQEDSAVYLCASSFDSTTPQHFGDGTRLSIL.

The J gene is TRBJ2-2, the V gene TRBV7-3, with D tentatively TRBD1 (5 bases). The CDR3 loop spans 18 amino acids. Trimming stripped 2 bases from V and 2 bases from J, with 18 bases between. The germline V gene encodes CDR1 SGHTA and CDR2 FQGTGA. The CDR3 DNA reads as TGTGCCAGCAGCTTAGGTGCGTGGGGCAGCCCCAACACCGGGGAGCTGTTTTTT. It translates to CASSLGAWGSPNTGELFF.

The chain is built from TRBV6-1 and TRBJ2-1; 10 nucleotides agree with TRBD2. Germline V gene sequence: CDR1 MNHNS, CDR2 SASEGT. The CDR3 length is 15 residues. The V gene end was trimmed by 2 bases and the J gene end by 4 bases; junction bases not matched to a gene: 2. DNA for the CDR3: TGTGCCAGCAGTGAACTAGCGGGAGAGTACAATGAGCAGTTCTTC. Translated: CASSELAGEYNEQFF.

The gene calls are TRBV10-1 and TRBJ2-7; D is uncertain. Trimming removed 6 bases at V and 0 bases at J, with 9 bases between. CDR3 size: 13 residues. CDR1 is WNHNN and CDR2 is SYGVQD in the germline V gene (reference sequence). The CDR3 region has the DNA TGCGCCAGCAGCTCTTACAGCTCCTACGAGCAGTACTTC. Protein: CASSSYSSYEQYF.

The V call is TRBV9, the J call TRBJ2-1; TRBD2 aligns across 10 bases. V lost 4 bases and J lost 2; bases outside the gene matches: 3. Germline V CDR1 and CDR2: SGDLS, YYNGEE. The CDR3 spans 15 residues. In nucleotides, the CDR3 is TGTGCCAGCAGCTTAGCGGGAGGACCCTACAATGAGCAGTTCTTC. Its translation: CASSLAGGPYNEQFF.

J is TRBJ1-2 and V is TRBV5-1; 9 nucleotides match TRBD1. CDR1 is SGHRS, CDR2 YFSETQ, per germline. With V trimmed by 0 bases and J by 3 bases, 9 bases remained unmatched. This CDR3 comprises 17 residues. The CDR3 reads CASSLAWGQGRDYGYTF. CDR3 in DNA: TGCGCCAGCAGCTTGGCCTGGGGACAGGGAAGGGACTATGGCTACACCTTC.

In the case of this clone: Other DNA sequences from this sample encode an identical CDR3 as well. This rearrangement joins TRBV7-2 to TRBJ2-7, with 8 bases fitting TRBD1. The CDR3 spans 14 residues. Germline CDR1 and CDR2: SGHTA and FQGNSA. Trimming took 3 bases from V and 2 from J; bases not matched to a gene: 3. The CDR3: CASSFRQGPYEQYF. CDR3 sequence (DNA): TGTGCCAGCAGCTTCCGACAGGGGCCCTACGAGCAGTACTTC.

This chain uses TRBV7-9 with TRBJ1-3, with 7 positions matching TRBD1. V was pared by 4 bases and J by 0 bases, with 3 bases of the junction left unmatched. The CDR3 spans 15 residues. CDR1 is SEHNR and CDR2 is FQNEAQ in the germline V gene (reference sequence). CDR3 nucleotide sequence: TGTGCCAGCAGCTCGACAGGGAGCTCTGGAAACACCATATATTTT. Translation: CASSSTGSSGNTIYF.

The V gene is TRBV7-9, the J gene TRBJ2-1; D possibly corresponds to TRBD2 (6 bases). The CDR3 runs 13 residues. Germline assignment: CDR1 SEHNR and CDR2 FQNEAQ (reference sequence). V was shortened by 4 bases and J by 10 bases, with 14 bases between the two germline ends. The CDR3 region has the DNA TGTGCCAGCAGCTGGGGTCCCGCGGGAGAGCAGTTCTTC. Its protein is CASSWGPAGEQFF. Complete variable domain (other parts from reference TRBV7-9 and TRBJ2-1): DTGVSQNPRHKITKRGQNVTFRCDPISEHNRLYWYRQTLGQGPEFLTYFQNEAQLEKSRLLSDRFSAERPKGSFSTLEIQRTEQGDSAMYLCASSWGPAGEQFFGPGTRLTVL.

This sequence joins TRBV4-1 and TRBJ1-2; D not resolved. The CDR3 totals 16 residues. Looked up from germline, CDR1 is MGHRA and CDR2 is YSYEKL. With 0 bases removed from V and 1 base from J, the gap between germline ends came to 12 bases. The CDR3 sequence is CASSQDGASFNYGYTF. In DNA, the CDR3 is TGCGCCAGCAGCCAAGATGGAGCCAGCTTTAACTATGGCTACACCTTC.

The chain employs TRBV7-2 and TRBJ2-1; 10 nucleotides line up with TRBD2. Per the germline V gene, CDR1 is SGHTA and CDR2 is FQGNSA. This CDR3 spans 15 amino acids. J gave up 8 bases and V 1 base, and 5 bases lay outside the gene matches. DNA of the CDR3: TGTGCCAGCAGCTTAGAAGCGGGAGGGCCCGATGAGCAGTTCTTC. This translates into CASSLEAGGPDEQFF.

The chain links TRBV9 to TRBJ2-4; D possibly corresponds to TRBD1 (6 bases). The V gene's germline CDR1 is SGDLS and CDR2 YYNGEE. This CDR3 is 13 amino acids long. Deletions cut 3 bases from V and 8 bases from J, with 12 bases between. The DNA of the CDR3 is TGTGCCAGCAGCGCTCCCAGGACAGACATTCAGTACTTC. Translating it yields CASSAPRTDIQYF.

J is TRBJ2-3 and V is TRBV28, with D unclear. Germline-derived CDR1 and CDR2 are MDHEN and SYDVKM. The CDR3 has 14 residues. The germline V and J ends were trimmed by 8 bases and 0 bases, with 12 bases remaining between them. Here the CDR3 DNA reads TGTGCCAGCTCGAACCCAGGCAGCACAGATACGCAGTATTTT. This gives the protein CASSNPGSTDTQYF.

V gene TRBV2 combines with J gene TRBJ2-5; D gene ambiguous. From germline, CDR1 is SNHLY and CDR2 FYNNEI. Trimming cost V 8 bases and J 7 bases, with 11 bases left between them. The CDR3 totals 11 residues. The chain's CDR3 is CASFGWRTQYF. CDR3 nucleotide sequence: TGTGCCAGCTTTGGATGGAGGACCCAGTACTTC.

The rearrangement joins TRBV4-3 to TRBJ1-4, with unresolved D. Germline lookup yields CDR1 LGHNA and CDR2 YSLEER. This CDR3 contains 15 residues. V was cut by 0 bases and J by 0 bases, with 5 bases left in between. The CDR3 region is CASSQDPATNEKLFF. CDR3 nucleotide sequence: TGCGCCAGCAGCCAAGATCCAGCAACTAATGAAAAACTGTTTTTT.

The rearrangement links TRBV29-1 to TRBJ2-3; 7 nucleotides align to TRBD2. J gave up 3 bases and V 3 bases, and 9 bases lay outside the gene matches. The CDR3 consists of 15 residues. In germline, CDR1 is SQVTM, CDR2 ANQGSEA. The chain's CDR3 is CSVEGREVGTDTQYF. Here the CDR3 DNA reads TGCAGCGTTGAGGGTCGGGAGGTTGGGACAGATACGCAGTATTTT.

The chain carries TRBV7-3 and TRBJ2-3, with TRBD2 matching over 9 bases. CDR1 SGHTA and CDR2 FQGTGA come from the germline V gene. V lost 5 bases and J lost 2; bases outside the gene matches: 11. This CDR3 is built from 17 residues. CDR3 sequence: CASSPAPGLAVTDTQYF. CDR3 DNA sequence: TGTGCCAGCAGCCCTGCCCCGGGACTAGCAGTCACAGATACGCAGTATTTT.

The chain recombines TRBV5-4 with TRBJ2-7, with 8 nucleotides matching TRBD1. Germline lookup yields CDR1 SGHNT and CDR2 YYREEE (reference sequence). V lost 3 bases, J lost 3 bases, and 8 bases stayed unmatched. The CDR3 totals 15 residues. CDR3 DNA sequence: TGTGCCAGCAGCTCGCGTGGACAGGGAGTCTACGAGCAGTACTTC. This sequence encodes CASSSRGQGVYEQYF.

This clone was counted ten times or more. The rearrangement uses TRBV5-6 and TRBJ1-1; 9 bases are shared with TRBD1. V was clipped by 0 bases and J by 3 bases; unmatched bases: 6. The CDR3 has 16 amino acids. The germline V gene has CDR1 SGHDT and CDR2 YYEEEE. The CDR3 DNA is TGTGCCAGCAGCTTGGGGACAGGGGTTGAGGACACTGAAGCTTTCTTT. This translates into CASSLGTGVEDTEAFF.